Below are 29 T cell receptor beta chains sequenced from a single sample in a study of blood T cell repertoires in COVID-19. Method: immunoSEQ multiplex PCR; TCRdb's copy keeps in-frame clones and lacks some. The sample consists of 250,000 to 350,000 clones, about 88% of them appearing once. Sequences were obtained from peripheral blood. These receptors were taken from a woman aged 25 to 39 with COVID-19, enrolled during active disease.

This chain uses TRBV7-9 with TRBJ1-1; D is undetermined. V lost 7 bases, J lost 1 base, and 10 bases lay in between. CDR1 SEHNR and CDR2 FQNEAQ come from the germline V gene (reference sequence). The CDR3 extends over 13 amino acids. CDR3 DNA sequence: TGTGCCAGCAACGTAATAGAGAACACTGAAGCTTTCTTT. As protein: CASNVIENTEAFF.

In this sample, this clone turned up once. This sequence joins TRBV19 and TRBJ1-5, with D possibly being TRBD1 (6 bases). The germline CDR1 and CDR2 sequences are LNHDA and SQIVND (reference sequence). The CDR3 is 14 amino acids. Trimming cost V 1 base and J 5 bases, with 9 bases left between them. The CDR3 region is CASSIGGGDQPQHF. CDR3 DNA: TGTGCCAGTAGTATAGGAGGGGGGGATCAGCCCCAGCATTTT.

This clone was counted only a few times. In DNA, the CDR3 is TGTGCCAGCATCCCCGGGGTATTTGGCACTGAAGCTTTCTTT. Translating it yields CASIPGVFGTEAFF. The chain links TRBV7-2 to TRBJ1-1; D unresolved. CDR3 length equals 14 residues. V shed 7 bases and J shed 4 bases, with 16 bases lying between them. Germline lookup yields CDR1 SGHTA and CDR2 FQGNSA.

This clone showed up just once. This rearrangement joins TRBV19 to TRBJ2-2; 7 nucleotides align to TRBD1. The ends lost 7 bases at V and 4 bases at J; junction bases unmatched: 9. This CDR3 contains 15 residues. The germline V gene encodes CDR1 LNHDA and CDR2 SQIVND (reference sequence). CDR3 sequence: CASTRGGAGTGELFF. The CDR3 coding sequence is TGTGCCAGTACCCGAGGGGGCGCGGGCACCGGGGAGCTGTTTTTT.

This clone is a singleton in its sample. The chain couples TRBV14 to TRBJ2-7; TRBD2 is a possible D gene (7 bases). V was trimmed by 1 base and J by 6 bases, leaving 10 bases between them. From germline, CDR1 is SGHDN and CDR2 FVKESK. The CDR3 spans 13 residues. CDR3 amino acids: CASSQVGGAEQYF. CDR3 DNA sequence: TGTGCCAGCAGCCAAGTAGGGGGGGCCGAGCAGTACTTC.

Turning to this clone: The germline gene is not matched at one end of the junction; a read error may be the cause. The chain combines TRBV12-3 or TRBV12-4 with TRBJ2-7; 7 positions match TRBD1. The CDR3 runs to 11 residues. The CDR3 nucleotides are TGTGCCAGCAGTTTAGTGACAGGGATTGAATTC. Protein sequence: CASSLVTGIEF.

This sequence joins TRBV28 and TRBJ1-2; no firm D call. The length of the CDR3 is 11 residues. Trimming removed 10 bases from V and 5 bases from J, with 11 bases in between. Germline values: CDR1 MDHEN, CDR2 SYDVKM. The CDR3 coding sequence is TGTGCCACCCTCAGGCTGTATGGCTACACCTTC. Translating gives CATLRLYGYTF.

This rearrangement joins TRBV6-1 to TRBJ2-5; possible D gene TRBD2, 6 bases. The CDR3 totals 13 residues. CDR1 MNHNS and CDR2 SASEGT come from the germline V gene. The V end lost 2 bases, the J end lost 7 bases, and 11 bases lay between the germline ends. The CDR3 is CASSEMEGATQYF. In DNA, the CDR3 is TGTGCCAGCAGTGAAATGGAGGGAGCGACCCAGTACTTC.

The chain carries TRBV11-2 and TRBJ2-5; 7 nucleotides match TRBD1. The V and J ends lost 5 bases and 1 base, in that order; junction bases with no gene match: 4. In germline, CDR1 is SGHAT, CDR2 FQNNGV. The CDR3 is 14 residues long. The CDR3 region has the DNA TGTGCCAGCAGCCTGGGGACAGCCCAAGAGACCCAGTACTTC. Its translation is CASSLGTAQETQYF.

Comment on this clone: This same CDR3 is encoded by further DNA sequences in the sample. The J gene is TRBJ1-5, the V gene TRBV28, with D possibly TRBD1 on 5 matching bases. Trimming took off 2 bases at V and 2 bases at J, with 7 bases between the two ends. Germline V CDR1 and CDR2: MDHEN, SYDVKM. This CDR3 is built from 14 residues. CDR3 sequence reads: CASSLPGGNQPQHF. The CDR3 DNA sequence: TGTGCCAGCAGTTTACCGGGGGGCAATCAGCCCCAGCATTTT.

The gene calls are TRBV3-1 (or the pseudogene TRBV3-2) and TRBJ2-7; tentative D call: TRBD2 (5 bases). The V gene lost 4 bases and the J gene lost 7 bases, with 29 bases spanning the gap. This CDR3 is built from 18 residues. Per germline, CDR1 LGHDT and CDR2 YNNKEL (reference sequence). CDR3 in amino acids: CASSLSPAATRENGEQYF. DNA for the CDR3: TGTGCCAGCAGCCTGTCCCCGGCCGCGACAAGGGAGAACGGAGAGCAGTACTTC.

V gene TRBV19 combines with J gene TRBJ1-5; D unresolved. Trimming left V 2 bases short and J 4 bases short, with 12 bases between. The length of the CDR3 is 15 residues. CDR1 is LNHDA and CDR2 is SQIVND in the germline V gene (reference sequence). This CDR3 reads CASSISAGKNQPQHF. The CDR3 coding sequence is TGTGCCAGTAGTATATCTGCGGGGAAAAATCAGCCCCAGCATTTT.

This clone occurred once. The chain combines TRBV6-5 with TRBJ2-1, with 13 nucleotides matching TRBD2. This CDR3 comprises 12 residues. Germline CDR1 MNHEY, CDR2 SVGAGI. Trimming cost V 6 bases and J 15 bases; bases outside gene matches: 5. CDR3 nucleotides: TGTGCCAGCAGCCCCACTAGCGGGAGGGCGTTCTTC. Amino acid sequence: CASSPTSGRAFF.

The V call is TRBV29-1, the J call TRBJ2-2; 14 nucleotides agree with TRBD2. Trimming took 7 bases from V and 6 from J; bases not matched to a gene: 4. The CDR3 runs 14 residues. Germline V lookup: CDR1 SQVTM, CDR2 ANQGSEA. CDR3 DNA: TGCAGCGGCGGGACTAGCGGGGGCCCCGGGGAGCTGTTTTTT. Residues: CSGGTSGGPGELFF.

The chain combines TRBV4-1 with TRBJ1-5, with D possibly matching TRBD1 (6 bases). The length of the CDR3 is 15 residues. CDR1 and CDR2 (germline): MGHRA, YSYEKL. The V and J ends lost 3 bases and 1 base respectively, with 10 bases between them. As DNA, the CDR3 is TGCGCCAGCAGCCACGGGACACAAAGCAATCAGCCCCAGCATTTT. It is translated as CASSHGTQSNQPQHF.

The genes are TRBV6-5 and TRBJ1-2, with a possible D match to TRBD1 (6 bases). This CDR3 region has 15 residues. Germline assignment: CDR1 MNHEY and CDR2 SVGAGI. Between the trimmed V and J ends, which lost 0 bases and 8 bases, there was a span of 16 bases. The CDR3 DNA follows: TGTGCCAGCAGTTACTCTCCAGGGGCCGCAGTCGGCTACACCTTC. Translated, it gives CASSYSPGAAVGYTF.

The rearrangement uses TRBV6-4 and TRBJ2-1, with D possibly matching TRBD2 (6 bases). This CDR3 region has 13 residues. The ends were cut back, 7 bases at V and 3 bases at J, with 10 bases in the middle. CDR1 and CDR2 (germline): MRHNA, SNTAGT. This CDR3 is CASKGGNYNEQFF. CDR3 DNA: TGTGCCAGCAAAGGCGGGAACTACAATGAGCAGTTCTTC.

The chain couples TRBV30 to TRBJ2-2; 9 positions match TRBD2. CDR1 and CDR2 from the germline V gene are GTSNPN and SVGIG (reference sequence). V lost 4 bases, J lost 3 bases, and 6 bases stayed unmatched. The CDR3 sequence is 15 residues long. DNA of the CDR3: TGTGCCTGGACCGGCGGGAGGGCCGACACCGGGGAGCTGTTTTTT. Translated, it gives CAWTGGRADTGELFF. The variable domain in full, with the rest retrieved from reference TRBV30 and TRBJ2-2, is SQTIHQWPATLVQPVGSPLSLECTVEGTSNPNLYWYRQAAGRGLQLLFYSVGIGQISSEVPQNLSASRPQDRQFILSSKKLLLSDSGFYLCAWTGGRADTGELFFGEGSRLTVL.

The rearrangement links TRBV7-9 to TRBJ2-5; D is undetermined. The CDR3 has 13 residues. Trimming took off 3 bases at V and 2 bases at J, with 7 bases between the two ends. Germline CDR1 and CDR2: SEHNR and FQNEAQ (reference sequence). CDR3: CASSFGVQETQYF. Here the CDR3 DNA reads TGTGCCAGCAGCTTTGGAGTGCAAGAGACCCAGTACTTC.

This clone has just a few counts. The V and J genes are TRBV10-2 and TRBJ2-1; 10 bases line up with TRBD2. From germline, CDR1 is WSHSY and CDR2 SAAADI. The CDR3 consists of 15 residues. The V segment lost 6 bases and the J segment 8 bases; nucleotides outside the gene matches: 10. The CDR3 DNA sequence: TGCGCCAGCAGCGATACTAGCGGGATTATAGATGAGCAGTTCTTC. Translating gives CASSDTSGIIDEQFF.

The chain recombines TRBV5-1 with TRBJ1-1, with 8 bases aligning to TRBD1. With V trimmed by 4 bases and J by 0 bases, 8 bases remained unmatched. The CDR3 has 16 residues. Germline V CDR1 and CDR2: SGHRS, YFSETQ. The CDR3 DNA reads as TGCGCCAGCAGCCGGGCAGGGGGCGGCATGAACACTGAAGCTTTCTTT. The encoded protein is CASSRAGGGMNTEAFF. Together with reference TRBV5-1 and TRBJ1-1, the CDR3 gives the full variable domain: KAGVTQTPRYLIKTRGQQVTLSCSPISGHRSVSWYQQTPGQGLQFLFEYFSETQRNKGNFPGRFSGRQFSNSRSEMNVSTLELGDSALYLCASSRAGGGMNTEAFFGQGTRLTVV.

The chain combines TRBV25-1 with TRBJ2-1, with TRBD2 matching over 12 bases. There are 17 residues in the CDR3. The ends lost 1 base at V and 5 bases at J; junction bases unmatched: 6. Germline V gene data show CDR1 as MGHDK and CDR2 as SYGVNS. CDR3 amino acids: CASSEFLAGGLDNEQFF. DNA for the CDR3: TGTGCCAGCAGTGAATTCCTAGCGGGAGGGCTCGACAATGAGCAGTTCTTC.

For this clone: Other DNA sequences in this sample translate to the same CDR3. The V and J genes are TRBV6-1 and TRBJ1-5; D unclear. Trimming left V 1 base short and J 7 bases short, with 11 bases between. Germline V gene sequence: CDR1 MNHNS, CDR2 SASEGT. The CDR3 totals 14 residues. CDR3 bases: TGTGCCAGCAGTGAAGGGGCCTCAAGCCAGCCCCAGCATTTT. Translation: CASSEGASSQPQHF.

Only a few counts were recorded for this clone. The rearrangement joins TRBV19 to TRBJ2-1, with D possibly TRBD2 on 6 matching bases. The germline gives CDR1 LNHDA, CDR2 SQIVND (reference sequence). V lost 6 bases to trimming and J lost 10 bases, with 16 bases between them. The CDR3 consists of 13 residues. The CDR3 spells CASRTRAREEQFF. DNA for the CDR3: TGTGCCAGTAGGACCCGCGCTCGGGAGGAGCAGTTCTTC.

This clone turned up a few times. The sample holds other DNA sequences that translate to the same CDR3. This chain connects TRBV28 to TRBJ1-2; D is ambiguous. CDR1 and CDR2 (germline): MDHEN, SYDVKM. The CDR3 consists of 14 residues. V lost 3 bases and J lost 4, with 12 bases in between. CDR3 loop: CASSFGRGSYGYTF. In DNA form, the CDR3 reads TGTGCCAGCAGTTTCGGGCGGGGATCCTATGGCTACACCTTC.

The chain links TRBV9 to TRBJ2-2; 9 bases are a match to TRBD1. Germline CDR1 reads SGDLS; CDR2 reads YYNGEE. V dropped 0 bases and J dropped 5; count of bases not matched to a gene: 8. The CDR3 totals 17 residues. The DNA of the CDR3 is TGTGCCAGCAGCGTAGTCGGGGGACAGGGAGGTACCGGGGAGCTGTTTTTT. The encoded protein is CASSVVGGQGGTGELFF.

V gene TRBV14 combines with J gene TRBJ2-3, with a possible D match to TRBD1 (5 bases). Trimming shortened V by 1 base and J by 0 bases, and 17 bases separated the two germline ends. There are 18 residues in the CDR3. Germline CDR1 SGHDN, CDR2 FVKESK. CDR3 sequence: CASSQVRGAYSSTDTQYF. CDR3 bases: TGTGCCAGCAGCCAAGTAAGGGGTGCCTACTCTAGCACAGATACGCAGTATTTT.

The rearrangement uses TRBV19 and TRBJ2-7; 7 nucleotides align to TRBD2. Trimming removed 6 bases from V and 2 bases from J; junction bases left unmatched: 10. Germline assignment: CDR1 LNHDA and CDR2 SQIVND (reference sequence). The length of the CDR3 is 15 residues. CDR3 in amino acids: CASSAGGGWTYEQYF. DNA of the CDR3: TGTGCCAGTAGCGCTGGGGGGGGTTGGACCTACGAGCAGTACTTC.

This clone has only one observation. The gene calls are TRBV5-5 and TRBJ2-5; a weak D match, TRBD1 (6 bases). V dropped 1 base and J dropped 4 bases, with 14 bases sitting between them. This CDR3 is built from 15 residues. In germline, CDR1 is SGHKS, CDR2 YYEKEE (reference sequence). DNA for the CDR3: TGTGCCAGCAGCTTGTTGCAGGGGATCGTAGAGACCCAGTACTTC. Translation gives CASSLLQGIVETQYF.